This TCR beta chain was recorded in a study of blood T cell repertoires in COVID-19. Looking at the study overall: Samples representing acute and convalescent COVID-19 were sourced from the United States, Italy and Spain.

This CDR3 contains 14 residues. V lost 3 bases to trimming and J lost 6 bases, with 12 bases between them. Germline V gene data show CDR1 as LNHDA and CDR2 as SQIVND (reference sequence). Sequencing used immunoSEQ multiplex PCR; TCRdb keeps in-frame clones, though not all of them. The data contain approximately 180,000 clones, over 70% of them singletons. The sequence derives from a woman between 40 and 55 years old with COVID-19, enrolled during active disease. The specimen was peripheral blood. The rearrangement joins TRBV19 to TRBJ1-5; possibly TRBD1 for D (6 bases). DNA for the CDR3: TGTGCCAGTAGTATTAATCAGGGGACTCAGCCCCAGCATTTT. Encoded protein: CASSINQGTQPQHF.